The TCR beta chain under discussion was sequenced for a study of tumor-infiltrating lymphocytes in primary liver carcinoma (TCRdb year 2017). Regarding the study in general: Of the five patients (three men and two women, aged 30 to 69 years), four had hepatocellular carcinoma and one had combined HCC and intrahepatic cholangiocarcinoma. The study combined TCRbeta repertoire sequencing, expression microarrays and whole-exome sequencing across five regions of each liver tumor, with adjacent normal tissue and blood. Each sample produced about 3.5 to 7.5 million productive TCRbeta reads, and read depth showed no significant difference between tissue types. Repertoires from technical replicates were highly reproducible, with mean shared-clone rates about 0.88 and correlation coefficients above 0.95. A total of roughly 35 specimens from 5 patients went through TCRbeta repertoire sequencing, namely 25 tumor regions, 5 adjacent noncancerous liver tissues and 5 peripheral blood samples. Tumors of the five patients were stage T1-T3 N0M0 with maximum diameters of about 4 to 10 cm. The approximately 24 tumor region samples were profiled with Agilent mRNA microarrays so that TCRbeta repertoire diversity could be related to the local molecular phenotype. Study-wide findings and limitations: Just about 7.5-25% of top clones turned up in all five regions of a tumor, which suggests spatial heterogeneity among tumor-infiltrating T cells. The study included only five patients, and the authors note findings should be validated in a larger study. Repertoire overlap was found to be higher between tumor regions (mean about 36%) than between tumor-adjacent (approximately 17%) or tumor-blood (around 15%) pairs, consistent with antigen-driven expansion. Comparison of CD4+ and CD8+ T cell repertoires was precluded by the use of bulk unsorted samples. A significantly larger repertoire fraction was made up by the top 250 clones in tumors than in blood (p = 0.039). Because sequencing covered only the TCR beta chain and unpaired alpha chains were not captured, true repertoire diversity is likely underestimated.

Only one count was recorded for this clonotype. Its binding antigen is unknown. Base quality data are lacking; no much larger clone is found one base away. Evidence from one read is weak. Starting from about 550 ng total RNA, TCRbeta-specific cDNA was produced by reverse transcription with a constant-region primer and ProtoScript II reverse transcriptase. Construction of the TCRbeta libraries relied on three nested rounds of multiplex PCR, following a slightly modified ARM-PCR procedure. Each of the first two PCR rounds ran for around 10 cycles using multiplex TRBV1-TRBV30 forward primers together with a Cbeta reverse primer. Sample barcodes and Illumina adapters were added in a final 25-cycle PCR with Deep VentR polymerase. Before sequencing, amplicons between 200 and 500 bp were purified from gel using a QIAquick gel extraction kit. TCRbeta amplicons were sequenced on an Illumina HiSeq 2500 with 250-bp paired-end reads. In the paper's pipeline: Reads were quality-trimmed with Trimmomatic v0.33, and paired reads were merged with FLASH v1.2.11 to recover full CDR3 sequences. MiGEC v1.2.1b assigned V, D and J germline segments to the rearranged TCRbeta sequences. Clonotype statistics and Shannon-Wiener diversity indices were computed with VDJtools v1.0.0. Except for diversity analysis, only the 250 most abundant clonotypes of each sample were used in subsequent analyses to reduce sampling bias. The raw public reads went through TCRdb reprocessing: fastp at Q25, MiXCR clone calling, in-frame beta chains kept. Rows are unified per CDR3 protein, each entry keeping the most common DNA and genes. TCRdb's processing, not the authors' own work, is the source of the V and J calls. Here the sample has tens of thousands of distinct CDR3 sequences; roughly 77% occur a single time. The ten largest clones add up to roughly 30% of the sample.

Trimming costs V 7 bases and J 9 bases, and their ends lie 18 bases apart. From a lookup of the germline V gene, CDR1 and CDR2 are SGHAT and FQNNGV. From the cysteine up to the phenylalanine, the CDR3 has a length of 13 residues. Only CDR3 DNA remains: 39 bases, in frame from the first base. Without any cell sorting, total RNA and DNA were co-extracted from approximately 20-30 mg of bulk tissue using the AllPrep DNA/RNA mini kit. Surgical resection was performed in China between late 2015 and early 2016 on about 5 patients with histopathologically diagnosed primary liver carcinoma. At the time of sampling, the patients were treatment-naive and had chronic HBV infection. Each tumor was sampled at five spatially separated regions: the superior, inferior, left-lateral and right-lateral poles and the tumor centre. Histology showed that every tumor sample contained more than 80% viable tumor cells. Fresh tumor and adjacent tissue pieces were bisected, with one half stored in RNAlater at -80 degrees C and the other half sent for histology.

The clonotype was recovered from a woman in her 30s with primary liver carcinoma and hepatitis B virus infection. Recombination connected TRBV11-2 to TRBJ2-5; a tentative D match to TRBD2 spans 6 bases. Sequencing used liver tumor tissue from sampling region 3. The cell subset or site tag for this specimen amounts to: tumor region T3, left-lateral pole. Here the CDR3 is given as CASTFTRGGAQYF. The DNA reads TGTGCCAGCACCTTTACGCGAGGCGGGGCCCAGTACTTC.